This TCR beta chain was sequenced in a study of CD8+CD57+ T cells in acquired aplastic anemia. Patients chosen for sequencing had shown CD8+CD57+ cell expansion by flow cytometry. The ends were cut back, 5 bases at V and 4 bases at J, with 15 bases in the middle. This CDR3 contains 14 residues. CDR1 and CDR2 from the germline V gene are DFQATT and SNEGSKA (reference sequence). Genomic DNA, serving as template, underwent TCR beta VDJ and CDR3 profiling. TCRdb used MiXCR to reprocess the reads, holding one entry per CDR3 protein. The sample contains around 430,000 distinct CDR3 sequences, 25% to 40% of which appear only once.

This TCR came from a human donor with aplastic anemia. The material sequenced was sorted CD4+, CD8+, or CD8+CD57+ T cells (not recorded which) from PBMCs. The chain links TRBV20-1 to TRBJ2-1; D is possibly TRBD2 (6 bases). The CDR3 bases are TGCAGTGCTGAGCGGGCTGACTTATACAATGAGCAGTTCTTC. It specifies CSAERADLYNEQFF.